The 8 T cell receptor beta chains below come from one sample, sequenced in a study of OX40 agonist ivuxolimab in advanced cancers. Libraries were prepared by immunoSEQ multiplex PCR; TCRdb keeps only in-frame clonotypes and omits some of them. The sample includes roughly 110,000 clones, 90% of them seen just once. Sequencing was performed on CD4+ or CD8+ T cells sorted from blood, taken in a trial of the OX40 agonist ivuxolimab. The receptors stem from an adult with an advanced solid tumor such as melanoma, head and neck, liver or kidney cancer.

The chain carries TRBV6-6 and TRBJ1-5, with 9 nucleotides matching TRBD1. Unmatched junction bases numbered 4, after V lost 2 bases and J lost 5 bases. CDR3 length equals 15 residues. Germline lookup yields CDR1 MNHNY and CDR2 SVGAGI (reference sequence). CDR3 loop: CASSYGTGTDQPQHF. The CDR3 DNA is TGTGCCAGCAGTTACGGGACAGGGACGGATCAGCCCCAGCATTTT.

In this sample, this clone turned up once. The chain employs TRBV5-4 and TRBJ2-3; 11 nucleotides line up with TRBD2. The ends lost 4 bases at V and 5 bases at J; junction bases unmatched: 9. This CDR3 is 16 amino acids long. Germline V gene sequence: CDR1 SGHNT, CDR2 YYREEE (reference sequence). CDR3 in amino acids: CASSEPGLAVIDTQYF. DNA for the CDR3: TGTGCCAGCAGCGAACCGGGACTAGCGGTGATAGATACGCAGTATTTT.

The CDR3 DNA follows: TGTGCTAGTGCCGCACTAGCGGGGGGTTTTACAGATACGCAGTATTTT. Translation: CASAALAGGFTDTQYF. The rearrangement links TRBV12-5 to TRBJ2-3, with 12 nucleotides matching TRBD2. The CDR3 extends over 16 amino acids. Unmatched junction bases numbered 8, after V lost 7 bases and J lost 3 bases. Looked up from germline, CDR1 is LGHNT and CDR2 is FRNRAP.

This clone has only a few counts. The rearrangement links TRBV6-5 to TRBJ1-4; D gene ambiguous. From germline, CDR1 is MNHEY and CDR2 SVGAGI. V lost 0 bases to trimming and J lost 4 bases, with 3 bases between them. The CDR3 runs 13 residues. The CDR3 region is CASSYSSNEKLFF. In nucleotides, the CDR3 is TGTGCCAGCAGTTACTCGAGTAATGAAAAACTGTTTTTT.

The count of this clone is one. The CDR3 DNA reads as TGTGCCAGCAGCTTAGTTCCAACGAACACTGAAGCTTTCTTT. This gives the protein CASSLVPTNTEAFF. The genes are TRBV7-8 and TRBJ1-1, with unresolved D. Germline V gene sequence: CDR1 SGHVS, CDR2 FQNEAQ. The CDR3 covers 14 residues. V was clipped by 1 base and J by 1 base, with 7 bases between them.

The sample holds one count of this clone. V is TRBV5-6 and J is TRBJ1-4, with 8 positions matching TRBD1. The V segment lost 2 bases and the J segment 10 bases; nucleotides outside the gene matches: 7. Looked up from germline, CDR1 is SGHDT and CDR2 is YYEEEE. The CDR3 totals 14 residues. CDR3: CASSLGQGYVKLFF. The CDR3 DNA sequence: TGTGCCAGCAGCTTAGGACAGGGATATGTAAAACTGTTTTTT.

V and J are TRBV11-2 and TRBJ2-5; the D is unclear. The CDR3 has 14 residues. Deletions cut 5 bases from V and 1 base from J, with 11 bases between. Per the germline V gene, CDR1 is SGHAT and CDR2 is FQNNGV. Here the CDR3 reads CASSPLGSQETQYF. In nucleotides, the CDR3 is TGTGCCAGCAGCCCCCTGGGGTCCCAAGAGACCCAGTACTTC.

In nucleotides, the CDR3 is TGTGCCACCAGCAAAGGACAGGGAAGAGAGACCCAGTACTTC. As protein: CATSKGQGRETQYF. The chain is built from TRBV15 and TRBJ2-5, with 8 nucleotides matching TRBD1. This CDR3 is built from 14 residues. Germline trimming cut 4 bases from V and 4 bases from J; bases unmatched to any gene: 5. CDR1 LNHNV and CDR2 YYDKDF come from the germline V gene (reference sequence).